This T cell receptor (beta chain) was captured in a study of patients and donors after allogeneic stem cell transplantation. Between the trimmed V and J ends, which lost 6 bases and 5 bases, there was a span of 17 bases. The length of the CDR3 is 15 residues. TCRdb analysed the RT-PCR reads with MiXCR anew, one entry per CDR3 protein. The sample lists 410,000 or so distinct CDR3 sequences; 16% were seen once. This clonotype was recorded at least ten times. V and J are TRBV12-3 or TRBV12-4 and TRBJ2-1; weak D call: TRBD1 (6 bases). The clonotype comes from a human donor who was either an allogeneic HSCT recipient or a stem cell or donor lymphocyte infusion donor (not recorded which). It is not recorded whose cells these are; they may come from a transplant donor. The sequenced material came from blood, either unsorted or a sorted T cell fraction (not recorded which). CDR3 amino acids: CASSTFTGHNNEQFF. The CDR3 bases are TGTGCCAGCAGCACTTTTACGGGACATAACAATGAGCAGTTCTTC.